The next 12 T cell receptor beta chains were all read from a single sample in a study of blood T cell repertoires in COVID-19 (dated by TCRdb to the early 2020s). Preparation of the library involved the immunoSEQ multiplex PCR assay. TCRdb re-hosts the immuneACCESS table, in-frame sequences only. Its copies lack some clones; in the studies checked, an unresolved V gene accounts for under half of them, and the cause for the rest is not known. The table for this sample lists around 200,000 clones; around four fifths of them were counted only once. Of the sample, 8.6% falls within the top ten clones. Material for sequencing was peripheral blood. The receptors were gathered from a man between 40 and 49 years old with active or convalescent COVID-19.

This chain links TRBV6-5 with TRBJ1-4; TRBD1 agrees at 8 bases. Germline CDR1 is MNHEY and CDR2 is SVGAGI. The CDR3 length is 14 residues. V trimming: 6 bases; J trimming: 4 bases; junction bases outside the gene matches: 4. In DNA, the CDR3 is TGTGCCAGCAGCCGGGACAGGTATAATGAAAAACTGTTTTTT. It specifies CASSRDRYNEKLFF.

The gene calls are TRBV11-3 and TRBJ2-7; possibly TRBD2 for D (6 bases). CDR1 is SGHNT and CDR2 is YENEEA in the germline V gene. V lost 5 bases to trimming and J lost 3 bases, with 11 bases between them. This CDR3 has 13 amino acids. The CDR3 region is CASSERDFYEQYF. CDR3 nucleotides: TGTGCCAGCAGCGAACGGGACTTCTACGAGCAGTACTTC.

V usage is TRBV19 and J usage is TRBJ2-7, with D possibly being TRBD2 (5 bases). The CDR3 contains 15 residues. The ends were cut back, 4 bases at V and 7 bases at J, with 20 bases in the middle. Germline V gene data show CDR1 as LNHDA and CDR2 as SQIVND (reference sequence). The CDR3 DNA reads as TGTGCCAGTAGTAGCCGATCCGGGTCCTCGGGAGAGCAGTACTTC. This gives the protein CASSSRSGSSGEQYF.

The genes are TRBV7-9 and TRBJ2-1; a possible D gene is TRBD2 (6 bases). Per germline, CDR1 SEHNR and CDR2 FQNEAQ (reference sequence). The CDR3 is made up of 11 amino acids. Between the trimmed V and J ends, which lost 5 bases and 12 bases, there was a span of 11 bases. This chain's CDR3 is CASSLGGGQFF. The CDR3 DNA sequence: TGTGCCAGCAGCCTGGGGGGTGGGCAGTTCTTC.

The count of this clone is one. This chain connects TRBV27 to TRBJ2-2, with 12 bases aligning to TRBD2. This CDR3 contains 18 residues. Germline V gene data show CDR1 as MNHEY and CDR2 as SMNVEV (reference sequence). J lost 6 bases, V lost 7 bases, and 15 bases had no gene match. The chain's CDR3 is CASTPEGWTSGKAGELFF. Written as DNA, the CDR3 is TGTGCCAGCACCCCTGAGGGCTGGACTAGCGGGAAAGCCGGGGAGCTGTTTTTT.

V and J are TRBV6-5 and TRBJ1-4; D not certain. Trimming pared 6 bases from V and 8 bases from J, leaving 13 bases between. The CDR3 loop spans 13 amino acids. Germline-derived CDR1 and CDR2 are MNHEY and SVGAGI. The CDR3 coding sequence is TGTGCCAGCAGCCCCGGGGTTAGGGAAAAACTGTTTTTT. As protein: CASSPGVREKLFF.

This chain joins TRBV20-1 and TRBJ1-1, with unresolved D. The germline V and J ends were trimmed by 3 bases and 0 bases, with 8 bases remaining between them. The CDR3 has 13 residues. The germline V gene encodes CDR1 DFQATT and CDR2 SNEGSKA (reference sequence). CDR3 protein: CSASGPMNTEAFF. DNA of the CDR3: TGCAGTGCTAGTGGGCCGATGAACACTGAAGCTTTCTTT.

Written as DNA, the CDR3 is TGTGCCAGCAGCCTGGGGGCGGAGCAGTACTTC. This codes for CASSLGAEQYF. The rearrangement links TRBV4-2 to TRBJ2-7, with D maybe TRBD1 (6 bases). The V and J ends lost 4 bases and 7 bases respectively, with 8 bases between them. The CDR3 loop spans 11 amino acids. Per germline, CDR1 LGHNA and CDR2 YNFKEQ.

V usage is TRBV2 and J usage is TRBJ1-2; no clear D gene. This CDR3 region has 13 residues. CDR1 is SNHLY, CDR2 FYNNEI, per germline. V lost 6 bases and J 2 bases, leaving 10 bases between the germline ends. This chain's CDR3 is CASSLDGNYGYTF. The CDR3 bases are TGTGCCAGCAGCCTTGACGGGAACTATGGCTACACCTTC.

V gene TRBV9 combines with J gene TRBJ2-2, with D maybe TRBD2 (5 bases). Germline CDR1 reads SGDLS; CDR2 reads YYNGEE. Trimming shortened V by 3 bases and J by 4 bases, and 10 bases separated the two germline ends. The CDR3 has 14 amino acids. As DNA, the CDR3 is TGTGCCAGCAGCGCGTTGGGGAGCACCGGGGAGCTGTTTTTT. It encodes CASSALGSTGELFF.

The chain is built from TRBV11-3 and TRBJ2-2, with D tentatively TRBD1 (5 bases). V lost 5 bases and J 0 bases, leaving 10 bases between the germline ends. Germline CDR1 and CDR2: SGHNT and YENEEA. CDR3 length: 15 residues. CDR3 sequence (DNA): TGTGCCAGCAGCCCGATGACAGCGAACACCGGGGAGCTGTTTTTT. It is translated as CASSPMTANTGELFF.

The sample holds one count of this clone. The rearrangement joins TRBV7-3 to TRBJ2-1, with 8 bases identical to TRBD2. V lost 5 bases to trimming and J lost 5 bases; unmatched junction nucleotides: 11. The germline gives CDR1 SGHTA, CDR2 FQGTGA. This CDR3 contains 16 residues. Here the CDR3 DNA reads TGTGCCAGCAGCGTCGCCCCAACGGGGGGGAACAATGAGCAGTTCTTC. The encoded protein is CASSVAPTGGNNEQFF.